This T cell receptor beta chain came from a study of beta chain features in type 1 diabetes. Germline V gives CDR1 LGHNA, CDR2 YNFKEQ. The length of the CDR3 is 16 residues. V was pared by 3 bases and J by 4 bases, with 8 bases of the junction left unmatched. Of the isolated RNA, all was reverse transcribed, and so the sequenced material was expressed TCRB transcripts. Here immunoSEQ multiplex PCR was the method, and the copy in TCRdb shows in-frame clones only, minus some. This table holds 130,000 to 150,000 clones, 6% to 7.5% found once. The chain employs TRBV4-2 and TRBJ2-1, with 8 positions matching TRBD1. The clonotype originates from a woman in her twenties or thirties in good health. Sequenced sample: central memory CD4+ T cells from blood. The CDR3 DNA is TGTGCCAGCAGCCAGAGCCGGGACAGGACTTACAATGAGCAGTTCTTC. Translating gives CASSQSRDRTYNEQFF.